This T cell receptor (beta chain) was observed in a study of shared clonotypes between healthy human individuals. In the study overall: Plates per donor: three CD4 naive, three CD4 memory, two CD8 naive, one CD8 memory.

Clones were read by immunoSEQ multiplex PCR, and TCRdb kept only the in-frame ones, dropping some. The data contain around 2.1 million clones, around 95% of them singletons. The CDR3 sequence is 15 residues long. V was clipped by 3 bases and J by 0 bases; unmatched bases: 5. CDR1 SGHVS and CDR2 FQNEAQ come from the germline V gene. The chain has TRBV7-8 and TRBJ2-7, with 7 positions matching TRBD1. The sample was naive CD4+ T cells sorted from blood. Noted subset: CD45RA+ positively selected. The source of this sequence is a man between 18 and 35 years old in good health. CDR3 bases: TGTGCCAGCAGCTTCGGGACAGACCTCTCCTACGAGCAGTACTTC. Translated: CASSFGTDLSYEQYF.